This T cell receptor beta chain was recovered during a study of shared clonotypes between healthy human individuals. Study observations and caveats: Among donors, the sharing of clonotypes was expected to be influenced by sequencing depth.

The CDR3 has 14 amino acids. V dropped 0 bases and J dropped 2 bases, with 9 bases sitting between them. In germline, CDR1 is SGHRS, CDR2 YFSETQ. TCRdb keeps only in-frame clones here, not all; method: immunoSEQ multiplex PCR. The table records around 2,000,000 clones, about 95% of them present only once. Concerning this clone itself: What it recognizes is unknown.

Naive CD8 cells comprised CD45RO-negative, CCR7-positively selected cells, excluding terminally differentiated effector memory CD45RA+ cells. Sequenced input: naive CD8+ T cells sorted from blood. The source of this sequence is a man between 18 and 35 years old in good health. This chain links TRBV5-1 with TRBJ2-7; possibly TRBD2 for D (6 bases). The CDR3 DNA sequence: TGCGCCAGCAGCTTGGTGGGGGGTGCCTACGAGCAGTACTTC. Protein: CASSLVGGAYEQYF.